The 16 T cell receptor beta chains presented below share a single source sample, sequenced in a study of blood T cells in healthy people across ages. The authors ran a second PCR of about 6 to 11 cycles using a sample-barcoded 5' primer and a J-beta primer mix. MiXCR, applied by TCRdb to the 5' RACE reads, yields one record per CDR3 protein. The sample records roughly 2 million distinct CDR3 sequences, roughly 49% being singletons. The sequenced sample consisted of blood. The receptors stem from a woman aged 40 to 55 in good health.

In regard to this clonotype: The junction departs from the called germline gene at one end, perhaps through a read error. The CDR3 DNA sequence: TGCACCAGCAGCCGGACCCTACCCAATGAGCAGTACTTC. The encoded protein is CTSSRTLPNEQYF. The gene calls are TRBV4-1 and TRBJ2-5, with D uncertain. The length of the CDR3 is 13 residues. Per the germline V gene, CDR1 is MGHRA and CDR2 is YSYEKL.

In this sample, this clonotype turned up once. The chain is built from TRBV9 and TRBJ2-5; perhaps TRBD1 as D (6 bases). Germline CDR1 and CDR2: SGDLS and YYNGEE. V was cut by 0 bases and J by 7 bases, with 13 bases left in between. The CDR3 length is 14 residues. The CDR3 DNA follows: TGTGCCAGCAGCGTAGAGTCAGGGGAAGGGACCCAGTACTTC. It encodes CASSVESGEGTQYF.

The rearrangement joins TRBV29-1 to TRBJ1-1, with 7 bases matching TRBD1. The length of the CDR3 is 13 residues. With V trimmed by 6 bases and J by 1 base, 5 bases remained unmatched. Germline lookup yields CDR1 SQVTM and CDR2 ANQGSEA. CDR3 protein: CSVARDRNTEAFF. The DNA of the CDR3 is TGCAGCGTCGCACGGGACAGGAACACTGAAGCTTTCTTT.

The chain is built from TRBV12-3 or TRBV12-4 and TRBJ1-2; no clear D. V lost 1 base and J 8 bases, leaving 17 bases between the germline ends. The CDR3 extends over 15 amino acids. CDR3 residues: CASSLGRSVEGGYTF. CDR3 coding DNA: TGTGCCAGCAGTTTAGGGCGCTCAGTCGAGGGAGGCTACACCTTC.

This clonotype showed up just a few times. This chain uses TRBV25-1 with TRBJ1-6, with TRBD1 as a possible D gene (5 bases). The CDR3 is 15 residues long. Trimming stripped 3 bases from V and 2 bases from J, with 8 bases between. Germline lookup yields CDR1 MGHDK and CDR2 SYGVNS. The CDR3 loop is CASSDRGAYNSPLHF. In DNA, the CDR3 is TGTGCCAGCAGTGATCGGGGGGCCTATAATTCACCCCTCCACTTT. Filled out from reference TRBV25-1 and TRBJ1-6, the complete variable domain reads EADIYQTPRYLVIGTGKKITLECSQTMGHDKMYWYQQDPGMELHLIHYSYGVNSTEKGDLSSESTVSRIRTEHFPLTLESARPSHTSQYLCASSDRGAYNSPLHFGNGTRLTVT.

The rearrangement uses TRBV29-1 and TRBJ1-2; the match to TRBD1 covers 7 bases. V shed 4 bases, J shed 5 bases, and the junction held 13 bases outside the gene matches. Germline lookup yields CDR1 SQVTM and CDR2 ANQGSEA. The CDR3 covers 15 residues. This CDR3 reads CSVAWETGSSYGYTF. The CDR3 DNA sequence: TGCAGCGTTGCGTGGGAGACAGGGAGTTCGTATGGCTACACCTTC.

J is TRBJ2-5 and V is TRBV3-1; no firm D call. Per germline, CDR1 LGHDT and CDR2 YNNKEL (reference sequence). The CDR3 loop spans 11 amino acids. Trimming stripped 5 bases from V and 6 bases from J, with 7 bases between. The CDR3 region is CASSTQQTQYF. CDR3 coding DNA: TGTGCCAGCAGCACACAGCAGACCCAGTACTTC.

This clonotype has only a few counts. The chain combines TRBV21-1 with TRBJ2-7; the D call TRBD1 from the table was never checked on the DNA. TRBV21-1 is a recognized pseudogene. This CDR3 has 13 amino acids. As DNA, the CDR3 is TGTGCCAGCAGCCCCCGGGCAGTCTACGAGCAGTACTTC. Its translation is CASSPRAVYEQYF.

This clonotype was observed a single time. The V and J genes are TRBV2 and TRBJ2-7; TRBD1 matches 9 bases. Looked up from germline, CDR1 is SNHLY and CDR2 is FYNNEI. The V and J ends lost 6 bases and 5 bases, in that order; junction bases with no gene match: 8. The CDR3 spans 14 residues. The CDR3 loop reads CASSFTGGGDEQYF. In nucleotides, the CDR3 is TGTGCCAGCAGCTTCACAGGGGGCGGCGACGAGCAGTACTTC.

The V call is TRBV7-3, the J call TRBJ2-1, with a possible D match to TRBD1 (6 bases). The ends were cut back, 5 bases at V and 1 base at J, with 12 bases in the middle. The CDR3 extends over 15 amino acids. The germline CDR1 and CDR2 sequences are SGHTA and FQGTGA. As DNA, the CDR3 is TGTGCCAGCAGCCCTCAGGGACATTCCTACAATGAGCAGTTCTTC. Amino acid sequence: CASSPQGHSYNEQFF.

The chain joins TRBV7-2 to TRBJ2-2; 10 bases agree with TRBD2. The V gene's germline CDR1 is SGHTA and CDR2 FQGNSA. The CDR3 consists of 15 residues. Germline trimming cut 5 bases from V and 5 bases from J; bases unmatched to any gene: 5. The CDR3, as DNA: TGTGCCAGCAGCCGAAGCGGGGGGGGTACCGGGGAGCTGTTTTTT. Encoded protein: CASSRSGGGTGELFF.

This chain links TRBV12-3 or TRBV12-4 with TRBJ2-1; D possibly uses TRBD1 or TRBD2 (6 bases each). This CDR3 is built from 11 residues. V was pared by 10 bases and J by 7 bases, with 11 bases between. Here the CDR3 DNA reads TGTGCCAATCAAGGGGGGAATGAGCAGTTCTTC. Residues: CANQGGNEQFF.

This chain joins TRBV28 and TRBJ2-1, with 9 bases that match TRBD1. There are 19 residues in the CDR3. Germline values: CDR1 MDHEN, CDR2 SYDVKM. With V trimmed by 5 bases and J by 3 bases, 17 bases remained unmatched. CDR3 nucleotides: TGTGCCAGCAGTCCGGGACAGGGTGGGTCCAGATCAGACTACAATGAGCAGTTCTTC. Protein product: CASSPGQGGSRSDYNEQFF.

The V gene is TRBV20-1, the J gene TRBJ2-1; D possibly corresponds to TRBD1 (6 bases). Germline lookup yields CDR1 DFQATT and CDR2 SNEGSKA (reference sequence). The CDR3 sequence is 14 residues long. V gave up 4 bases and J gave up 7 bases, with 17 bases separating them. Written as DNA, the CDR3 is TGCAGTGCTATCGGACTCAGGGGCGGAAATGAGCAGTTCTTC. Its translation: CSAIGLRGGNEQFF.

The table lists this clonotype with a few counts. The rearrangement links TRBV27 to TRBJ2-3; tentative D call: TRBD1 (6 bases). Germline-derived CDR1 and CDR2 are MNHEY and SMNVEV (reference sequence). V lost 5 bases to trimming and J lost 0 bases, with 15 bases between them. This CDR3 is built from 16 residues. The CDR3 reads CASSQTGPPSTDTQYF. The CDR3 DNA reads TGTGCCAGCAGTCAAACAGGGCCCCCCAGCACAGATACGCAGTATTTT.

The chain recombines TRBV20-1 with TRBJ2-5; maybe TRBD2 (6 bases). The end of the DNA aligns better with TRBJ2-7, so the J call may be wrong. The CDR3 totals 15 residues. Germline lookup yields CDR1 DFQATT and CDR2 SNEGSKA (reference sequence). The CDR3 reads CSARYWEDYGYEQYF. The CDR3 bases are TGCAGTGCTAGGTATTGGGAGGACTATGGCTACGAGCAGTACTTC.